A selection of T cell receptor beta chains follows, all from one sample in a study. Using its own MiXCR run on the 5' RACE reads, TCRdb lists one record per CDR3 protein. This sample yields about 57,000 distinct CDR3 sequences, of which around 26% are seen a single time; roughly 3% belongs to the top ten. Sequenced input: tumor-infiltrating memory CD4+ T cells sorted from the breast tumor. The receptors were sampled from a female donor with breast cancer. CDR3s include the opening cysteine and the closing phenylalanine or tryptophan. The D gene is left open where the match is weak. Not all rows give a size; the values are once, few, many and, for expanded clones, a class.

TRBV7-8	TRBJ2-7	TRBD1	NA	CASSARRQGAYEQYF	TGTGCCAGCAGCGCTAGGAGACAGGGGGCTTACGAGCAGTACTTC
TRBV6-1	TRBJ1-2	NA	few	CASYSNYGYTF	TGTGCCAGCTATTCTAACTATGGCTACACCTTC
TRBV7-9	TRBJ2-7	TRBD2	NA	CASTGGRGGSFEQYF	TGTGCCAGCACCGGCGGACGGGGGGGCTCGTTCGAGCAGTACTTC
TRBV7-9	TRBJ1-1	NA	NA	CASSLDGGAVAEAFF	TGCGCCAGCAGCTTAGATGGGGGCGCAGTCGCTGAAGCTTTCTTT
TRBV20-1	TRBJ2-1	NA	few	CSAMSGGSMWNEQFF	TGCAGTGCTATGTCTGGGGGCTCAATGTGGAATGAGCAGTTCTTC
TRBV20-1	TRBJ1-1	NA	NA	CSARGWGTEAFF	TGCAGTGCTAGGGGTTGGGGCACTGAAGCTTTCTTT
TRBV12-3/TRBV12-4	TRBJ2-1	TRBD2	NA	CASRAGGVHEQFF	TGTGCCAGCAGAGCCGGGGGGGTCCATGAGCAGTTCTTC
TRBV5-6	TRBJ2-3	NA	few	CASSSRRVVGTDTQYF	TGTGCCAGCAGCTCGAGGCGGGTTGTGGGCACAGATACGCAGTATTTT
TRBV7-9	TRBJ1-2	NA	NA	CASSLLTGPLLDGYTF	TGTGCCAGCAGCTTACTCACCGGACCCTTACTAGATGGCTACACCTTC
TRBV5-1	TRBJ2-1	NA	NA	CASQISPLPNEQFF	TGCGCCAGCCAGATTAGCCCCCTACCAAATGAGCAGTTCTTC
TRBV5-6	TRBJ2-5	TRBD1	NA	CASSLITGGGETQYF	TGTGCCAGCAGCCTTATTACAGGGGGCGGCGAGACCCAGTACTTC
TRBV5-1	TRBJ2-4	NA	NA	CASSLTGIMGAKNIQYF	TGCGCCAGCAGCTTGACAGGTATTATGGGTGCCAAAAACATTCAGTACTTC
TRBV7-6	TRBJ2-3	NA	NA	CASSPRAADTQYF	TGTGCCAGCAGCCCCCGAGCAGCAGATACGCAGTATTTT
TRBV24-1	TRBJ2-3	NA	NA	CATSGGRAYTDTQYF	TGTGCCACCAGTGGGGGACGGGCTTACACAGACACGCAGTATTTT
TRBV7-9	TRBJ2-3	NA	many	CASSLYRGGFTDTQYF	TGTGCCAGCAGCTTATACCGAGGTGGCTTCACAGATACGCAGTATTTT
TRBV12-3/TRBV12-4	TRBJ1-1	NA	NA	CASRGRIKLGMMNTEAFF	TGTGCCAGCAGGGGCAGAATAAAGTTGGGGATGATGAACACTGAAGCTTTCTTT
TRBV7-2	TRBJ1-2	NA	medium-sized	CASSLGGKGGYTF	TGTGCCAGCAGCTTAGGAGGGAAAGGTGGCTACACCTTC
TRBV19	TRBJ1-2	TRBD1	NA	CASSGQGNNGYTF	TGTGCCAGTAGTGGACAGGGCAACAATGGCTACACCTTC
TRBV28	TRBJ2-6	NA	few	CASSSGANVLTF	TGTGCCAGCAGTTCAGGGGCCAACGTCCTGACTTTC
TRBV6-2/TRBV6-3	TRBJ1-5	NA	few	CASTSGHGRLKGNQPQHF	TGTGCCAGCACGTCGGGACACGGGAGGCTCAAAGGAAATCAGCCCCAGCATTTT
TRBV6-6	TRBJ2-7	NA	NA	CASSPQGGDSYEQYF	TGTGCCAGCAGTCCTCAGGGCGGAGACTCCTACGAGCAGTACTTC
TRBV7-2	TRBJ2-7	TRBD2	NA	CASSPRVGGNYEQYF	TGTGCCAGCAGCCCCCGGGTCGGGGGGAATTACGAGCAGTACTTC
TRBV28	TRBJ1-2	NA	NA	CASNQYKGGGCTF	TGTGCCAGCAACCAGTACAAGGGGGGAGGCTGCACCTTC
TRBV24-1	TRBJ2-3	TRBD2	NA	CATSDPTSGVDTQYF	TGTGCCACCAGTGACCCCACTAGCGGGGTTGATACGCAGTATTTT
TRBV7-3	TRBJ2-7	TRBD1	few	CASSSQQGAEQYF	TGTGCCAGCAGCTCTCAACAGGGGGCGGAGCAGTACTTC
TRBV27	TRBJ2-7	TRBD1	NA	CASSFSGTGVSYEQYF	TGTGCCAGCAGTTTTTCCGGGACAGGGGTCTCCTACGAGCAGTACTTC
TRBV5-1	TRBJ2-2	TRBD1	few	CASSSRDSRIGELFF	TGCGCCAGCAGCTCCCGGGACAGTAGGATCGGGGAGCTGTTTTTT
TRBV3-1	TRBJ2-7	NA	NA	CASSGETNQQYF	TGTGCCAGCAGCGGAGAGACAAATCAGCAGTACTTC
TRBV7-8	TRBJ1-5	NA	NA	CASSLLVNQPQHF	TGTGCCAGCAGCTTATTGGTCAATCAGCCCCAGCATTTT
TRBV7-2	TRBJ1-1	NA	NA	CASSPRAGDTEALF	TGTGCCAGCAGCCCCAGGGCGGGGGACACTGAAGCTCTCTTT
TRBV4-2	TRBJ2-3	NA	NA	CASSHPQGVGADTQYF	TGCGCCAGCAGCCATCCCCAAGGGGTAGGGGCAGATACGCAGTATTTT
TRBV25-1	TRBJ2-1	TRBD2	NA	CASSPRGTSGRRNEQFF	TGTGCCAGCAGTCCTAGGGGGACTAGCGGGAGGAGGAATGAGCAGTTCTTC
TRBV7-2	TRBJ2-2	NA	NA	CASSLEPKGPRARELFF	TGTGCCAGCAGCTTAGAACCAAAGGGGCCGCGGGCTCGGGAGCTGTTTTTT
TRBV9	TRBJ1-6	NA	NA	CASSAEPPKRGSPLHF	TGTGCCAGCAGCGCAGAGCCTCCTAAACGTGGTTCACCCCTCCACTTT
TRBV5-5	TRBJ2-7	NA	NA	CASSVGAGLSSYEQYF	TGTGCCAGCAGCGTTGGGGCAGGGCTAAGCTCCTACGAGCAGTACTTC
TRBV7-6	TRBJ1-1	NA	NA	CASSLASTGGLNTEAFF	TGTGCCAGCAGCTTAGCTTCGACAGGCGGGTTGAACACTGAAGCTTTCTTT
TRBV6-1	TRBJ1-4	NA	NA	CASSVLPGPSGEKLFF	TGTGCCAGCAGTGTCCTACCGGGACCTTCGGGCGAAAAACTGTTTTTT
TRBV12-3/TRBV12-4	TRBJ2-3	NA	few	CASSLGPDDLSF	TGTGCCAGCAGTCTGGGACCTGACGATTTATCTTTT
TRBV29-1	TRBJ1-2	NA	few	CSVAGAGDYGYTF	TGCAGCGTTGCAGGGGCGGGAGACTATGGCTACACCTTC
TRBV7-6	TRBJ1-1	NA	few	CASSLDVRSDTEAFF	TGTGCCAGCAGCTTAGACGTCAGAAGCGACACTGAAGCTTTCTTT